These T cell receptor beta chains were read from a single sample in a study of glioma-infiltrating T cells. TCRdb reprocessed the multiplex PCR reads via MiXCR and lists one record per CDR3 protein. The profile shows 90,000 to 110,000 distinct CDR3 sequences, around 25% of them singletons. Sequenced sample: glioma tissue, nonneoplastic brain tissue, or PBMCs (not recorded which). These receptors were collected from a human donor with low-grade glioma or glioblastoma, undergoing nonglioma brain surgery, or in good health (not recorded which). Each CDR3 is given with its conserved first and last residue. Fields, in order: clone size, J gene, V gene, D gene, CDR3 protein, CDR3 DNA. D genes are given only for firm matches. Clone size is given for some rows only: seen once, a few or many times, or a class if the clone is expanded.

clone_size: .
j_call: TRBJ2-7
v_call: TRBV28
d_call: .
cdr3_aa: CASSLRAYTYEQYF
cdr3_nt: TGTGCCAGCAGTTTACGCGCGTACACCTACGAGCAGTACTTC

clone_size: many
j_call: TRBJ1-5
v_call: TRBV6-2/TRBV6-3
d_call: .
cdr3_aa: CASSYRGWKPQHF
cdr3_nt: TGTGCCAGCAGTTACCGAGGGTGGAAGCCCCAGCATTTT

clone_size: many
j_call: TRBJ2-3
v_call: TRBV29-1
d_call: TRBD2
cdr3_aa: CSVGSGGGADTQYF
cdr3_nt: TGCAGCGTTGGTAGCGGGGGGGGGGCAGATACGCAGTATTTT

clone_size: .
j_call: TRBJ1-6
v_call: TRBV12-3/TRBV12-4
d_call: .
cdr3_aa: CASSLGQNSPLHF
cdr3_nt: TGTGCCAGCTCCCTCGGTCAAAATTCACCCCTCCACTTT

clone_size: many
j_call: TRBJ2-7
v_call: TRBV10-3
d_call: .
cdr3_aa: CAISESDYEQYF
cdr3_nt: TGTGCCATCAGTGAGTCAGACTACGAGCAGTACTTC

clone_size: few
j_call: TRBJ2-5
v_call: TRBV7-3
d_call: TRBD1
cdr3_aa: CASSYGTGGPETQYF
cdr3_nt: TGTGCCAGCAGCTACGGGACAGGGGGACCAGAGACCCAGTACTTC

clone_size: many
j_call: TRBJ2-1
v_call: TRBV6-1
d_call: .
cdr3_aa: CASSEVKQGQQFF
cdr3_nt: TGTGCCAGCAGTGAAGTCAAACAGGGACAGCAGTTCTTC

clone_size: many
j_call: TRBJ1-2
v_call: TRBV18
d_call: .
cdr3_aa: CASSPRLGLEGYTF
cdr3_nt: TGTGCCAGCTCACCACGGTTAGGCCTTGAAGGCTACACCTTC

clone_size: many
j_call: TRBJ2-1
v_call: TRBV30
d_call: .
cdr3_aa: CAWSQGHYEQFF
cdr3_nt: TGTGCCTGGAGCCAGGGGCACTATGAGCAGTTCTTC

clone_size: many
j_call: TRBJ2-7
v_call: TRBV6-1
d_call: .
cdr3_aa: CASADRPYEQYF
cdr3_nt: TGTGCCAGTGCGGACAGACCCTACGAGCAGTACTTC

clone_size: many
j_call: TRBJ2-1
v_call: TRBV6-4
d_call: .
cdr3_aa: CASSDPSRGSYNEQFF
cdr3_nt: TGTGCCAGCAGTGACCCTTCTCGGGGGTCCTACAATGAGCAGTTCTTC

clone_size: .
j_call: TRBJ2-3
v_call: TRBV28
d_call: .
cdr3_aa: CASSLPGGGEYF
cdr3_nt: TGTGCCAGCAGTTTACCGGGTGGCGGGGAGTATTTT

clone_size: .
j_call: TRBJ2-6
v_call: TRBV30
d_call: .
cdr3_aa: CAWSLRAGANVLTF
cdr3_nt: TGTGCCTGGAGTTTGAGGGCTGGGGCCAACGTCCTGACTTTC

clone_size: many
j_call: TRBJ2-3
v_call: TRBV7-2
d_call: TRBD2
cdr3_aa: CASSLRSGASTDTQYF
cdr3_nt: TGTGCCAGCAGCTTGCGTAGCGGGGCTAGCACAGATACGCAGTATTTT

clone_size: .
j_call: TRBJ2-1
v_call: TRBV5-1
d_call: TRBD2
cdr3_aa: CASSSGTSGGLSSYNEQFF
cdr3_nt: TGCGCCAGCAGCTCCGGGACTAGCGGGGGGCTTAGCTCCTACAATGAGCAGTTCTTC

clone_size: many
j_call: TRBJ1-4
v_call: TRBV4-1
d_call: TRBD1
cdr3_aa: CASNPPGQGGEKLFF
cdr3_nt: TGCGCCAGCAACCCGCCGGGACAGGGTGGTGAAAAACTGTTTTTT

clone_size: .
j_call: TRBJ2-7
v_call: TRBV5-1
d_call: .
cdr3_aa: CASSLAQGGYEQYF
cdr3_nt: TGCGCCAGCAGCTTGGCTCAGGGGGGTTACGAGCAGTACTTC

clone_size: many
j_call: TRBJ1-1
v_call: TRBV7-3
d_call: .
cdr3_aa: CASSLVGGRNGGGTEAFF
cdr3_nt: TGTGCCAGCAGCTTGGTGGGCGGGCGGAATGGAGGTGGTACTGAAGCTTTCTTT

clone_size: many
j_call: TRBJ1-1
v_call: TRBV10-3
d_call: .
cdr3_aa: CAISGKLNTEAFF
cdr3_nt: TGTGCCATCAGTGGGAAACTGAACACTGAAGCTTTCTTT

clone_size: many
j_call: TRBJ2-1
v_call: TRBV7-3
d_call: .
cdr3_aa: CASSLARIAWGYNEQFF
cdr3_nt: TGTGCCAGCAGCTTAGCCCGAATAGCGTGGGGATACAATGAGCAGTTCTTC

clone_size: many
j_call: TRBJ1-5
v_call: TRBV4-2
d_call: .
cdr3_aa: CASSQDRVSGPQHF
cdr3_nt: TGTGCCAGCAGCCAAGATAGGGTCTCGGGCCCCCAGCATTTT

clone_size: many
j_call: TRBJ2-2
v_call: TRBV11-3
d_call: TRBD1
cdr3_aa: CASGGMRQGDTGELFF
cdr3_nt: TGTGCCAGCGGTGGAATGAGACAGGGCGACACCGGGGAGCTGTTTTTT

clone_size: .
j_call: TRBJ1-2
v_call: TRBV7-2
d_call: .
cdr3_aa: CASSLQWIYGYTF
cdr3_nt: TGTGCCAGCAGCCTACAGTGGATCTATGGCTATACCTTT

clone_size: many
j_call: TRBJ2-7
v_call: TRBV19
d_call: TRBD2
cdr3_aa: CASSRERGYEQYF
cdr3_nt: TGTGCCAGTAGTCGGGAGCGGGGATACGAGCAGTACTTC

clone_size: .
j_call: TRBJ2-1
v_call: TRBV29-1
d_call: TRBD2
cdr3_aa: CSVEFSGDYERFF
cdr3_nt: TGCAGCGTTGAATTTAGCGGGGATTATGAGCGGTTCTTC

clone_size: many
j_call: TRBJ2-2
v_call: TRBV7-2
d_call: .
cdr3_aa: CASRDRLNTGELFF
cdr3_nt: TGTGCCAGCAGGGACCGGCTGAACACCGGGGAGCTGTTTTTT

clone_size: .
j_call: TRBJ2-1
v_call: TRBV7-2
d_call: .
cdr3_aa: CASTLTGSLSEQFF
cdr3_nt: TGTGCCAGCACCCTTACGGGTAGCTTGAGTGAGCAGTTCTTC

clone_size: .
j_call: TRBJ2-3
v_call: TRBV12-3/TRBV12-4
d_call: TRBD2
cdr3_aa: CASSLTGTSGGGIGTDTQYF
cdr3_nt: TGTGCCAGCAGTCTAACCGGGACTAGCGGGGGGGGGATCGGCACAGATACGCAGTATTTT

clone_size: once
j_call: TRBJ1-5
v_call: TRBV29-1
d_call: TRBD1
cdr3_aa: CSVESGGQPQHF
cdr3_nt: TGCAGCGTTGAGTCAGGGGGTCAGCCCCAGCATTTT

clone_size: many
j_call: TRBJ2-7
v_call: TRBV5-4
d_call: TRBD2
cdr3_aa: CASSGGLARSYEQYF
cdr3_nt: TGTGCCAGCAGTGGGGGACTAGCGCGCTCCTACGAGCAGTACTTC

clone_size: many
j_call: TRBJ1-5
v_call: TRBV18
d_call: TRBD1
cdr3_aa: CASSQGQGNNQPQHF
cdr3_nt: TGTGCCAGCTCACAGGGACAGGGGAACAATCAGCCCCAGCATTTT

clone_size: many
j_call: TRBJ2-1
v_call: TRBV10-3
d_call: .
cdr3_aa: CAISESQRLLDNEQFF
cdr3_nt: TGTGCCATCAGTGAATCCCAGCGTCTACTCGACAATGAGCAGTTCTTC

clone_size: many
j_call: TRBJ1-4
v_call: TRBV20-1
d_call: TRBD1
cdr3_aa: CSARDLGQANLGEKLFF
cdr3_nt: TGCAGTGCTAGAGATTTGGGACAGGCGAACCTGGGGGAAAAACTGTTTTTT

clone_size: many
j_call: TRBJ2-7
v_call: TRBV11-3
d_call: .
cdr3_aa: CASKGVSYEQYF
cdr3_nt: TGTGCCAGCAAGGGGGTTTCCTACGAGCAGTACTTC

clone_size: .
j_call: TRBJ2-1
v_call: TRBV7-2
d_call: TRBD2
cdr3_aa: CASSLRLAGGHEQFF
cdr3_nt: TGTGCCAGCAGCCTCCGACTAGCGGGAGGACATGAGCAGTTCTTC